The subject of this entry is one T cell receptor (beta chain). The antigen is not known. UMIs and a universal primer site were added when TCR cDNA was made by 5'RACE template switching. TCRdb re-called the 5' RACE reads through MiXCR, storing one row per CDR3 protein. The sample yields about 320,000 distinct CDR3 sequences, around 4.3% seen once. The CDR3 extends over 14 amino acids. Germline V CDR1 and CDR2: DFQATT, SNEGSKA (reference sequence). V shed 0 bases and J shed 3 bases, with 6 bases lying between them. These data are taken from a study of T cells after yellow fever vaccination. Study findings and constraints: Abundant bulk-derived clonotypes could contaminate FACS-sorted repertoires. Clonotype sharing between CD4 and CD8 compartments was small.

This sequence was found in a man between 18 and 29 years old who received the YFV17D yellow fever vaccine. The genes are TRBV20-1 and TRBJ1-6; D is uncertain. Sequences were derived from PBMCs, sampled 15 days after the yellow fever booster vaccination. CDR3 sequence: CSARDAVYNSPLHF. The CDR3 DNA sequence: TGCAGTGCTAGAGATGCAGTCTATAATTCACCCCTCCACTTT.